A single sample is the source of the 32 T cell receptor beta chains below, sequenced in a study of blood T cell repertoires in COVID-19. TCRdb keeps only in-frame clones here, not all; method: immunoSEQ multiplex PCR. Of more than 300,000 clones listed, about four fifths are singletons. The material sequenced was PBMCs or T cells enriched from blood (not recorded which). The receptor source for this set is a woman aged 45-60 years who had recovered from COVID-19.

This rearrangement joins TRBV18 to TRBJ2-5; D possibly corresponds to TRBD1 (5 bases). Trimming stripped 1 base from V and 1 base from J, with 7 bases between. This CDR3 spans 14 amino acids. CDR1 and CDR2 from the germline V gene are KGHSH and LQKENI. The CDR3 loop reads CASSPRGGQETQYF. As DNA, the CDR3 is TGTGCCAGCTCACCACGGGGCGGCCAAGAGACCCAGTACTTC. The full variable domain, completed using reference TRBV18 and TRBJ2-5, is NAGVMQNPRHLVRRRGQEARLRCSPMKGHSHVYWYRQLPEEGLKFMVYLQKENIIDESGMPKERFSAEFPKEGPSILRIQQVVRGDSAAYFCASSPRGGQETQYFGPGTRLLVL.

The chain couples TRBV18 to TRBJ1-2; 8 bases fit TRBD1. V lost 6 bases, J lost 4 bases, and 4 bases stayed unmatched. CDR1 is KGHSH and CDR2 is LQKENI in the germline V gene. The CDR3 totals 13 residues. In DNA, the CDR3 is TGTGCCAGCTCCCGACAGGGGCGCTATGGCTACACCTTC. Protein sequence: CASSRQGRYGYTF.

The gene calls are TRBV7-9 and TRBJ2-3, with 7 bases matching TRBD2. The CDR3 sequence is 14 residues long. V lost 9 bases to trimming and J lost 2 bases; unmatched junction nucleotides: 8. Germline-derived CDR1 and CDR2 are SEHNR and FQNEAQ (reference sequence). CDR3 residues: CASRGDRFTDTQYF. CDR3 DNA: TGTGCCAGTCGGGGGGACCGATTCACAGATACGCAGTATTTT.

The rearrangement uses TRBV12-3 or TRBV12-4 and TRBJ1-2; D is unclear. The CDR3 sequence is 13 residues long. The V end lost 3 bases, the J end lost 3 bases, and 8 bases lay between the germline ends. CDR3 coding DNA: TGTGCCAGCAGTTTGAACGGTTACTATGGCTACACCTTC. It translates to CASSLNGYYGYTF.

The chain combines TRBV3-1 (or the pseudogene TRBV3-2) with TRBJ2-1; 12 bases are a match to TRBD2. CDR3 length: 17 amino acids. CDR1 and CDR2 (germline): LGHDT, YNNKEL (reference sequence). V lost 1 base, J lost 3 bases, and 4 bases stayed unmatched. The CDR3 region is CASSQGASGGVYNEQFF. In DNA, the CDR3 is TGTGCCAGCAGCCAAGGGGCTAGCGGGGGGGTCTACAATGAGCAGTTCTTC.

The rearrangement links TRBV29-1 to TRBJ1-2; D is unclear. Trimming cost V 4 bases and J 1 base, with 10 bases left between them. This CDR3 is 13 amino acids long. The germline gives CDR1 SQVTM, CDR2 ANQGSEA. The CDR3 is CSVGAPLNYGYTF. For the CDR3, the DNA is TGCAGCGTTGGGGCCCCGCTTAACTATGGCTACACCTTC.

The CDR3 sequence is CASSQVAYNYGYTF. The CDR3 nucleotides read TGTGCCAGCAGCCAAGTTGCCTATAACTATGGCTACACCTTC. The chain employs TRBV3-1 (or the pseudogene TRBV3-2) and TRBJ1-2; no clear D. Trimming pared 1 base from V and 1 base from J, leaving 7 bases between. CDR1 LGHDT and CDR2 YNNKEL come from the germline V gene (reference sequence). CDR3 length: 14 amino acids.

The chain combines TRBV7-3 with TRBJ2-1; TRBD2 matches 11 bases. With 5 bases clipped from V and 3 bases from J, the junction kept 9 bases outside the gene matches. The CDR3 totals 17 residues. Germline CDR1 SGHTA, CDR2 FQGTGA. CDR3 sequence (DNA): TGTGCCAGCAGCCCTAAGTCGGGACTAGCGGACTACAATGAGCAGTTCTTC. Encoded protein: CASSPKSGLADYNEQFF.

The chain combines TRBV30 with TRBJ1-5; no clear D. Trimming removed 3 bases at V and 0 bases at J, with 12 bases between. The CDR3 has 15 amino acids. Germline V CDR1 and CDR2: GTSNPN, SVGIG (reference sequence). In nucleotides, the CDR3 is TGTGCCTGGAGCCGAGGGCAGTATAGCAATCAGCCCCAGCATTTT. It yields the protein CAWSRGQYSNQPQHF.

The chain recombines TRBV18 with TRBJ1-1; D not resolved. Between the trimmed V and J ends, which lost 0 bases and 0 bases, there was a span of 8 bases. The germline gives CDR1 KGHSH, CDR2 LQKENI. The CDR3 sequence is 15 residues long. In DNA, the CDR3 is TGTGCCAGCTCACCACCTCCCTTCGTGAACACTGAAGCTTTCTTT. Translation gives CASSPPPFVNTEAFF. The whole variable domain, filled in from reference TRBV18 and TRBJ1-1, reads NAGVMQNPRHLVRRRGQEARLRCSPMKGHSHVYWYRQLPEEGLKFMVYLQKENIIDESGMPKERFSAEFPKEGPSILRIQQVVRGDSAAYFCASSPPPFVNTEAFFGQGTRLTVV.

This sequence joins TRBV19 and TRBJ1-1, with 8 bases that match TRBD1. CDR3 length: 13 residues. Unmatched junction bases numbered 9, after V lost 4 bases and J lost 11 bases. Germline values: CDR1 LNHDA, CDR2 SQIVND (reference sequence). In DNA form, the CDR3 reads TGTGCCAGTAGTAGAAAGACAGGGGCTCAGGCTTTCTTT. The encoded protein is CASSRKTGAQAFF.

The chain combines TRBV5-1 with TRBJ1-3; D is undetermined. From germline, CDR1 is SGHRS and CDR2 YFSETQ. Trimming pared 1 base from V and 0 bases from J, leaving 8 bases between. The CDR3 runs 15 residues. The CDR3 nucleotides read TGCGCCAGCAGCTTGCTTGGCAACTCTGGAAACACCATATATTTT. The encoded protein is CASSLLGNSGNTIYF.

This rearrangement joins TRBV3-1 (or the pseudogene TRBV3-2) to TRBJ2-7; 7 bases fit TRBD1. Germline V gives CDR1 LGHDT, CDR2 YNNKEL (reference sequence). The CDR3 sequence is 14 residues long. The V segment lost 4 bases and the J segment 0 bases; nucleotides outside the gene matches: 3. CDR3 sequence: CASSPNRGSYEQYF. The DNA for the CDR3 is TGTGCCAGCAGCCCAAACAGGGGCTCCTACGAGCAGTACTTC.

This clone has a handful of counts. V gene TRBV7-2 combines with J gene TRBJ1-2; D uncertain. This CDR3 spans 18 amino acids. The germline gives CDR1 SGHTA, CDR2 FQGNSA. Trimming shortened V by 5 bases and J by 6 bases, and 28 bases separated the two germline ends. CDR3 region: CASSPRLSGRGTPHGYTF. CDR3 nucleotides: TGTGCCAGCAGCCCCAGACTCTCCGGCCGGGGAACCCCCCATGGCTACACCTTC.

The rearrangement links TRBV10-3 to TRBJ1-3; weak D call: TRBD1 (5 bases). Trimming pared 11 bases from V and 0 bases from J, leaving 8 bases between. The CDR3 contains 12 residues. In germline, CDR1 is ENHRY, CDR2 SYGVKD. The CDR3 sequence is CAAQGSGNTIYF. The CDR3 DNA follows: TGTGCCGCTCAGGGCTCTGGAAACACCATATATTTT.

V is TRBV7-5 and J is TRBJ2-2; the table's D gene call, TRBD2, was not cross checked with the DNA. TRBV7-5 is deemed a pseudogene. This CDR3 contains 15 residues. The DNA for the CDR3 is TGTGCCAGAAGCTTAGATTCGGGGTGGGCCGGGGAGCTGTTTTTT. Translated: CARSLDSGWAGELFF.

The rearrangement joins TRBV6-5 to TRBJ1-4; no clear D gene. The CDR3 has 13 residues. The germline V gene has CDR1 MNHEY and CDR2 SVGAGI. The germline V and J ends were trimmed by 7 bases and 6 bases, with 12 bases remaining between them. The CDR3 sequence: CASTPMGDEKLFF. In nucleotides, the CDR3 is TGTGCCAGCACTCCCATGGGAGATGAAAAACTGTTTTTT.

This clone has only a few counts. The V and J genes are TRBV5-1 and TRBJ1-5; D not resolved. The germline gives CDR1 SGHRS, CDR2 YFSETQ. This CDR3 spans 16 amino acids. The ends were cut back, 0 bases at V and 0 bases at J, with 10 bases in the middle. The CDR3 reads CASSLGGVGSNQPQHF. The CDR3, as DNA: TGCGCCAGCAGCTTGGGAGGCGTCGGTAGCAATCAGCCCCAGCATTTT.

The table lists this clone with a few counts. The chain links TRBV27 to TRBJ2-2; D is unclear. V was pared by 7 bases and J by 3 bases, with 15 bases between. CDR3 length equals 15 residues. Germline V gene data show CDR1 as MNHEY and CDR2 as SMNVEV (reference sequence). CDR3 DNA sequence: TGTGCCAGCACACTAAGGCTCTCACACACCGGGGAGCTGTTTTTT. It translates to CASTLRLSHTGELFF.

The chain couples TRBV29-1 to TRBJ1-1; D is uncertain. The germline V gene has CDR1 SQVTM and CDR2 ANQGSEA. This CDR3 is 11 amino acids long. Deletions cut 3 bases from V and 7 bases from J, with 9 bases between. The CDR3 is CSVEGSREAFF. The CDR3 nucleotides read TGCAGCGTTGAGGGCAGCCGTGAAGCTTTCTTT.

This rearrangement joins TRBV15 to TRBJ1-1; the match to TRBD1 covers 9 bases. Germline-derived CDR1 and CDR2 are LNHNV and YYDKDF (reference sequence). V trimming: 1 base; J trimming: 9 bases; junction bases outside the gene matches: 3. CDR3 length: 13 residues. DNA of the CDR3: TGTGCCACCAGCAGAGGGACAGGGGAACAAGCTTTCTTT. It translates to CATSRGTGEQAFF.

V gene TRBV9 combines with J gene TRBJ2-1; no definite D call. Between the trimmed V and J ends, which lost 5 bases and 6 bases, there was a span of 18 bases. The CDR3 runs to 15 residues. From germline, CDR1 is SGDLS and CDR2 YYNGEE. The CDR3 loop reads CASSQERAPFNEQFF. The DNA for the CDR3 is TGTGCCAGCAGTCAGGAACGTGCCCCTTTCAATGAGCAGTTCTTC.

This clone has a single count. The rearrangement uses TRBV6-5 and TRBJ1-2; TRBD1 matches 8 bases. Germline CDR1 is MNHEY and CDR2 is SVGAGI. J lost 4 bases, V lost 6 bases, and 10 bases had no gene match. The CDR3 loop spans 15 amino acids. The CDR3 coding sequence is TGTGCCAGCAGCCCCGGACAGGGTCTATTCTATGGCTACACCTTC. Encoded protein: CASSPGQGLFYGYTF.

V and J are TRBV5-1 and TRBJ2-1, with 11 bases identical to TRBD2. The germline V gene encodes CDR1 SGHRS and CDR2 YFSETQ. This CDR3 has 15 residues. With 0 bases clipped from V and 8 bases from J, the junction kept 4 bases outside the gene matches. CDR3 sequence: CASSLGLAGLDEQFF. The CDR3 coding sequence is TGCGCCAGCAGCTTGGGACTAGCGGGGCTGGATGAGCAGTTCTTC.

J is TRBJ1-5 and V is TRBV3-1 (or the pseudogene TRBV3-2); D gene uncertain. The CDR3 is made up of 15 amino acids. The germline gives CDR1 LGHDT, CDR2 YNNKEL (reference sequence). The V gene lost 0 bases and the J gene lost 4 bases, with 10 bases spanning the gap. Here the CDR3 DNA reads TGTGCCAGCAGCCAAGACGGGAACGGGAATCAGCCCCAGCATTTT. This codes for CASSQDGNGNQPQHF.

This rearrangement joins TRBV11-3 to TRBJ1-1; no reliable D call. The V gene's germline CDR1 is SGHNT and CDR2 YENEEA. CDR3 size: 13 residues. The V gene lost 5 bases and the J gene lost 3 bases, with 10 bases spanning the gap. CDR3 nucleotide sequence: TGTGCCAGCAGCGCCCGGAGAGACACTGAAGCTTTCTTT. It translates to CASSARRDTEAFF.

The chain combines TRBV6-1 with TRBJ1-6, with unresolved D. This CDR3 has 16 amino acids. Germline V CDR1 and CDR2: MNHNS, SASEGT. V dropped 1 base and J dropped 4 bases, with 11 bases sitting between them. The CDR3 here is CASSEVVAVYNSPLHF. CDR3 DNA sequence: TGTGCCAGCAGTGAAGTGGTGGCAGTGTATAATTCACCCCTCCACTTT.

This sequence joins TRBV5-4 and TRBJ2-7; 7 bases line up with TRBD1. Germline V lookup: CDR1 SGHNT, CDR2 YYREEE (reference sequence). This CDR3 spans 15 amino acids. Trimming removed 2 bases from V and 2 bases from J; junction bases left unmatched: 7. This CDR3 is CASSFGGQGAYEQYF. CDR3 DNA sequence: TGTGCCAGCAGCTTCGGCGGTCAGGGGGCCTACGAGCAGTACTTC.

The gene calls are TRBV5-1 and TRBJ2-3; D is perhaps TRBD2 (5 bases). This CDR3 contains 16 residues. CDR1 and CDR2 from the germline V gene are SGHRS and YFSETQ. Trimming cost V 1 base and J 2 bases, with 14 bases left between them. For the CDR3, the DNA is TGCGCCAGCAGCTTGTTGGGCGGGTTCACCACAGATACGCAGTATTTT. Translation gives CASSLLGGFTTDTQYF.

The chain couples TRBV18 to TRBJ1-5, with 7 bases fitting TRBD1. CDR3 length: 15 residues. With 2 bases clipped from V and 3 bases from J, the junction kept 4 bases outside the gene matches. CDR1 KGHSH and CDR2 LQKENI come from the germline V gene. The CDR3 nucleotides read TGTGCCAGCTCACCAGAGGGGGCCCTCAATCAGCCCCAGCATTTT. Protein product: CASSPEGALNQPQHF.

Here the CDR3 DNA reads TGTGCCTGGAGAGGAGGACAGGGCAGCGAGACCCAGTACTTC. It is translated as CAWRGGQGSETQYF. V is TRBV30 and J is TRBJ2-5; the match to TRBD1 covers 8 bases. The CDR3 is 14 amino acids. Germline CDR1 GTSNPN, CDR2 SVGIG (reference sequence). The J segment lost 5 bases and the V segment lost 3 bases, leaving 8 bases of the junction unmatched.

This sequence joins TRBV6-5 and TRBJ1-1; D gene unclear. Germline CDR1 and CDR2: MNHEY and SVGAGI. V was trimmed by 4 bases and J by 2 bases, leaving 14 bases between them. The CDR3 covers 15 residues. The CDR3: CASSWLTSSNTEAFF. CDR3 sequence (DNA): TGTGCCAGCAGTTGGCTTACATCCAGTAACACTGAAGCTTTCTTT.